Below, 13 T cell receptor beta chains from the same sample are listed, as sequenced in a study of cytomegalovirus exposure and HLA in healthy donors. PCR involved 60 Vbeta and 13 Jbeta primers. Sequencing used immunoSEQ multiplex PCR; TCRdb keeps in-frame clones, though not all of them. The sample yields around 150,000 clones, roughly 73% seen once. The sample was PBMCs. These receptors were obtained from a woman in her twenties or thirties in good health and CMV-seronegative.

The gene calls are TRBV5-4 and TRBJ1-2, with 8 positions matching TRBD1. With V trimmed by 1 base and J by 2 bases, 7 bases remained unmatched. This CDR3 contains 16 residues. In germline, CDR1 is SGHNT, CDR2 YYREEE (reference sequence). The CDR3 DNA sequence: TGTGCCAGCAGCTTGTTGCGCGGGACAGGCAACTATGGCTACACCTTC. It translates to CASSLLRGTGNYGYTF.

This clone has a handful of counts. The rearrangement uses TRBV7-9 and TRBJ1-6; no reliable D call. V was shortened by 2 bases and J by 9 bases, with 20 bases between the two germline ends. This CDR3 region has 17 residues. Germline loops: CDR1 SEHNR, CDR2 FQNEAQ (reference sequence). CDR3 residues: CASSLSTRTFGSSPLHF. For the CDR3, the DNA is TGTGCCAGCAGCTTATCAACCAGAACCTTCGGGTCTTCACCCCTCCACTTT.

This clone appeared a few times. This chain links TRBV10-3 with TRBJ1-4, with D perhaps TRBD1 (5 bases). The germline V and J ends were trimmed by 6 bases and 1 base, with 27 bases remaining between them. Germline V lookup: CDR1 ENHRY, CDR2 SYGVKD. The CDR3 covers 20 residues. In nucleotides, the CDR3 is TGTGCCATCAGCATGAGACATCTTCAGGGCAGAAGGGTAACTAATGAAAAACTGTTTTTT. Encoded protein: CAISMRHLQGRRVTNEKLFF.

V usage is TRBV12-5 and J usage is TRBJ1-5; no definite D call. Trimming cost V 5 bases and J 7 bases, with 6 bases left between them. The CDR3 length is 11 residues. Germline V gives CDR1 LGHNT, CDR2 FRNRAP. This CDR3 reads CASGPLQPQHF. In nucleotides, the CDR3 is TGTGCTAGTGGTCCTTTACAGCCCCAGCATTTT.

This clone was detected once. The CDR3 bases are TGTGCCAGCAGTTGGGGGGCCACAGGGGTCAACGAGCAGTACTTC. It is translated as CASSWGATGVNEQYF. This sequence joins TRBV27 and TRBJ2-7, with D possibly matching TRBD1 (7 bases). The V end lost 4 bases, the J end lost 5 bases, and 18 bases lay between the germline ends. Germline V gene lookup returns CDR1 MNHEY and CDR2 SMNVEV (reference sequence). The CDR3 runs to 15 residues.

The chain is built from TRBV6-1 and TRBJ2-7; 9 nucleotides agree with TRBD2. This CDR3 has 16 residues. J was trimmed by 5 bases and V by 2 bases; bases with no gene match: 10. Germline V gives CDR1 MNHNS, CDR2 SASEGT. The CDR3 nucleotides are TGTGCCAGCAGTGAACCGGGGAAGCGGGGGGCTGACGAGCAGTACTTC. Its protein product is CASSEPGKRGADEQYF.

The V and J genes are TRBV2 and TRBJ1-6; tentatively, D is TRBD1 (6 bases). The CDR3 length is 13 residues. Per germline, CDR1 SNHLY and CDR2 FYNNEI. Trimming removed 6 bases at V and 7 bases at J, with 10 bases between. CDR3 DNA sequence: TGTGCCAGCAGCCCAGACAGGAATTCACCCCTCCACTTT. It codes for CASSPDRNSPLHF.

This rearrangement joins TRBV5-1 to TRBJ2-2; D perhaps matches TRBD2 (5 bases). V shed 1 base and J shed 2 bases, with 9 bases lying between them. The CDR3 is 15 amino acids. Germline V gene sequence: CDR1 SGHRS, CDR2 YFSETQ. The CDR3 region is CASSLNRLNTGELFF. DNA for the CDR3: TGCGCCAGCAGCTTGAACAGACTAAACACCGGGGAGCTGTTTTTT.

The J gene is TRBJ1-2, the V gene TRBV2; D perhaps matches TRBD1 (5 bases). V lost 6 bases and J 1 base, leaving 9 bases between the germline ends. Germline loops: CDR1 SNHLY, CDR2 FYNNEI. This CDR3 region has 13 residues. The CDR3 DNA reads as TGTGCCAGCAGGGGACTTGGTAACTATGGCTACACCTTC. It is translated as CASRGLGNYGYTF.

This chain connects TRBV9 to TRBJ2-2; D is uncertain. This CDR3 comprises 14 residues. With 0 bases removed from V and 5 bases from J, the gap between germline ends came to 8 bases. Looked up from germline, CDR1 is SGDLS and CDR2 is YYNGEE. The CDR3: CASSVVSTTGELFF. CDR3 DNA: TGTGCCAGCAGCGTAGTATCCACAACCGGGGAGCTGTTTTTT.

This chain links TRBV6-5 with TRBJ1-3, with a weak D call TRBD1 (5 bases). CDR3 size: 14 residues. Germline V gene sequence: CDR1 MNHEY, CDR2 SVGAGI. V gave up 5 bases and J gave up 5 bases, with 13 bases separating them. CDR3 protein: CASSRSGGRNTIYF. The CDR3 bases are TGTGCCAGCAGTAGGTCCGGGGGTAGAAACACCATATATTTT.

This sequence joins TRBV6-4 and TRBJ2-3; TRBD1 matches at 8 bases. The CDR3 loop spans 14 amino acids. The junction had 0 bases not matched to a gene; V was cut back by 4 bases and J by 0 bases. CDR1 MRHNA and CDR2 SNTAGT come from the germline V gene. The CDR3 reads CASSGTGSTDTQYF. CDR3 nucleotide sequence: TGTGCCAGCAGTGGGACAGGGAGCACAGATACGCAGTATTTT.

The table lists this clone with a few counts. The chain employs TRBV28 and TRBJ2-1; TRBD1 might be the D (6 bases). The CDR3 loop spans 11 amino acids. Germline V gene data show CDR1 as MDHEN and CDR2 as SYDVKM. Trimming left V 3 bases short and J 13 bases short, with 10 bases between. As DNA, the CDR3 is TGTGCCAGCAGTTTGACAGGTAGACAGTTCTTC. Its protein is CASSLTGRQFF.